This T cell receptor (beta chain) was found in a study of T cell responses to AZD1222 COVID-19 vaccine. Study results and caveats: Only after the peak T cell response were repertoires sampled.

TCRdb's copy holds only in-frame clones and misses some; the assay was immunoSEQ multiplex PCR. The sample gives about 89,000 clones, around 84% of which show up once; roughly 6% is in the top ten. Regarding this clone: The antigen is unknown.

The CDR3 is made up of 15 amino acids. Trimming at V came to 6 bases and at J to 0 bases, leaving 7 bases not matched to a gene. The V gene's germline CDR1 is MNHEY and CDR2 SVGAGI. Sequenced here: peripheral blood, sampled 28 days after the second AZD1222 dose. The rearrangement uses TRBV6-5 and TRBJ2-7; 8 bases agree with TRBD1. The receptor comes from an adult who received the AZD1222 COVID-19 vaccine. CDR3 bases: TGTGCCAGCAGAGCTGGACAGGGCAGCTCCTACGAGCAGTACTTC. It codes for CASRAGQGSSYEQYF.